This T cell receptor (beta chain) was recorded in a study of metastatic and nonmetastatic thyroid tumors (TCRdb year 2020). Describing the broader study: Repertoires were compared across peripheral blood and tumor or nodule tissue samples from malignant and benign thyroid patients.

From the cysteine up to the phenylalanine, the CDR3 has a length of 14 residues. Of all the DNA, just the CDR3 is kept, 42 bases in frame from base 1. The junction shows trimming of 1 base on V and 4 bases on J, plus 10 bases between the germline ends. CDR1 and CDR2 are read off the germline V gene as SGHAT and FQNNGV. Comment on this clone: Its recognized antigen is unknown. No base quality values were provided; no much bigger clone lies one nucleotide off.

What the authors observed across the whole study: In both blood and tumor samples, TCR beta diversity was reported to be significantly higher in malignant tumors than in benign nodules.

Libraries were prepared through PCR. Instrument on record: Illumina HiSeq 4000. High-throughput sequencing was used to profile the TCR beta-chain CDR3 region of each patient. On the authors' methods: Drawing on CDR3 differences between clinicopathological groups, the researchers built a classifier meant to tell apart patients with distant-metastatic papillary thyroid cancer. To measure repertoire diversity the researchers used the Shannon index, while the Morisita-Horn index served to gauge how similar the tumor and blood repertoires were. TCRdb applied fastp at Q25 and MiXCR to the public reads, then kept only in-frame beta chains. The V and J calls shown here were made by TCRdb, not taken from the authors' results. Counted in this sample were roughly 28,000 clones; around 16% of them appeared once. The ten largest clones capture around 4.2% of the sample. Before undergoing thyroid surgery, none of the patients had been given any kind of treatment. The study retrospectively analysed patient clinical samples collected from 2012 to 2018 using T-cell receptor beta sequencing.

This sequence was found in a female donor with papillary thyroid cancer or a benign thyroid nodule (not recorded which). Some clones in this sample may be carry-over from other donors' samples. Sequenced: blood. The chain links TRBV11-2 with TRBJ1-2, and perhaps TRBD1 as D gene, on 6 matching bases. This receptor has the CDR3 CASSLGPQGYGYTF. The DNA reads TGTGCCAGCAGCTTAGGACCACAGGGCTATGGCTACACCTTC.